This TCR beta chain came from a study of cytomegalovirus exposure and HLA in healthy donors. The PCR employed 60 Vbeta primers together with 13 Jbeta primers. Assay: immunoSEQ multiplex PCR; the TCRdb copy retains only in-frame clones and omits some. In the table there are some 150,000 clones, 75% to 85% of which are singletons. Germline-derived CDR1 and CDR2 are SGHRS and YFSETQ. V gave up 2 bases and J gave up 7 bases; unmatched junction bases: 8. The CDR3 covers 16 residues. The genes are TRBV5-1 and TRBJ2-1; 11 positions match TRBD2. Sequences were obtained from PBMCs. This receptor was taken from a human donor in good health. The CDR3 region is CASSFLSGGAINEQFF. CDR3 nucleotides: TGCGCCAGCAGCTTCCTTAGCGGGGGGGCCATAAATGAGCAGTTCTTC. The full variable domain, completed using reference TRBV5-1 and TRBJ2-1, is KAGVTQTPRYLIKTRGQQVTLSCSPISGHRSVSWYQQTPGQGLQFLFEYFSETQRNKGNFPGRFSGRQFSNSRSEMNVSTLELGDSALYLCASSFLSGGAINEQFFGPGTRLTVL.